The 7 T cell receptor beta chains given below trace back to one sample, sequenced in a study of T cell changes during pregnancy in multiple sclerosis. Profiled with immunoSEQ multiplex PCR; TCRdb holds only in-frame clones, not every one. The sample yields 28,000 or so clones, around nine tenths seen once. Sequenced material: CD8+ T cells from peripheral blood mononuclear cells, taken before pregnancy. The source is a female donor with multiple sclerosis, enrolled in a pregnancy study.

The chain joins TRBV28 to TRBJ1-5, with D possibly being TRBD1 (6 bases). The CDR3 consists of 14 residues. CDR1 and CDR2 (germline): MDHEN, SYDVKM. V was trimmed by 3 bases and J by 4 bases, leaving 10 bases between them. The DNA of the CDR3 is TGTGCCAGCAGTTTTGGACAGTTAAATCAGCCCCAGCATTTT. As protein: CASSFGQLNQPQHF.

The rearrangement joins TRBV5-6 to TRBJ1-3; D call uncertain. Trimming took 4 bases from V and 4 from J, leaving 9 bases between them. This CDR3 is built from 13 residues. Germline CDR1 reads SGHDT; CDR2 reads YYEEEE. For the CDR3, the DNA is TGTGCCAGCAGCCCTGACATGGGAAACACCATATATTTT. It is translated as CASSPDMGNTIYF.

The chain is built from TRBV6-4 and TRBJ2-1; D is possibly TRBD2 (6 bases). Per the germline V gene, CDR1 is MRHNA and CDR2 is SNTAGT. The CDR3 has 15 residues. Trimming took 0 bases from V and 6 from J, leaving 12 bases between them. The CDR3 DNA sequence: TGTGCCAGCAGTGACTCGGGGTTGGAGGGCAATGAGCAGTTCTTC. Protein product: CASSDSGLEGNEQFF.

CDR3 region: CASSFLAAYNEQFF. In nucleotides, the CDR3 is TGTGCCAGCAGTTTCCTAGCGGCGTACAATGAGCAGTTCTTC. This chain uses TRBV28 with TRBJ2-1, with 7 bases lining up with TRBD2. The CDR3 contains 14 residues. V dropped 3 bases and J dropped 4; count of bases not matched to a gene: 3. Germline CDR1 reads MDHEN; CDR2 reads SYDVKM. Drawing the rest from reference TRBV28 and TRBJ2-1, the complete variable domain is DVKVTQSSRYLVKRTGEKVFLECVQDMDHENMFWYRQDPGLGLRLIYFSYDVKMKEKGDIPEGYSVSREKKERFSLILESASTNQTSMYLCASSFLAAYNEQFFGPGTRLTVL.

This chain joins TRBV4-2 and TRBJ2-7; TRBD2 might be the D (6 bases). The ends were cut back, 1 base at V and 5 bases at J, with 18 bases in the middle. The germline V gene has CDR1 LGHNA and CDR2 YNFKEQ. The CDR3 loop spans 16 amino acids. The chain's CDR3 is CASSQARGTGVDEQYF. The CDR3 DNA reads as TGTGCCAGCAGCCAAGCAAGAGGGACGGGAGTCGACGAGCAGTACTTC.

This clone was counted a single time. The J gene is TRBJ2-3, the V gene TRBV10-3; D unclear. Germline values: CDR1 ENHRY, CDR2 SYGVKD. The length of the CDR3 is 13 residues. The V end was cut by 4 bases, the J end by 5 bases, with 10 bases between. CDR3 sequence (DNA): TGTGCCATCAGTGGTCCGCGAGGAGATACGCAGTATTTT. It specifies CAISGPRGDTQYF.

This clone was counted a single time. The CDR3 bases are TGCAGCGTTCCGAGATCCCAAGAGACCCAGTACTTC. This codes for CSVPRSQETQYF. V usage is TRBV29-1 and J usage is TRBJ2-5, with unresolved D. V lost 5 bases and J lost 1, with 8 bases in between. The CDR3 covers 12 residues. The V gene's germline CDR1 is SQVTM and CDR2 ANQGSEA.